These 3 T cell receptor beta chains share one sample of origin, sequenced in a study of blood T cell repertoires in COVID-19. Produced via immunoSEQ multiplex PCR; TCRdb's table is partial and in-frame only. In the table there are about 180,000 clones, 80% to 85% of which are singletons. What was sequenced was peripheral blood. The receptors come from a woman in her 70s with COVID-19, enrolled during active disease.

The gene calls are TRBV24-1 and TRBJ2-2; tentative D call: TRBD2 (6 bases). With 10 bases removed from V and 6 bases from J, the gap between germline ends came to 17 bases. The germline V gene encodes CDR1 KGHDR and CDR2 SFDVKD. The CDR3 has 14 amino acids. CDR3 bases: TGTGCCACAGGGAGGTCCCGATCACCCGGGGAGCTGTTTTTT. This codes for CATGRSRSPGELFF.

This rearrangement joins TRBV28 to TRBJ1-1; 12 positions match TRBD1. CDR1 is MDHEN and CDR2 is SYDVKM in the germline V gene. The CDR3 totals 15 residues. The junction had 8 bases not matched to a gene; V was cut back by 8 bases and J by 4 bases. In DNA form, the CDR3 reads TGTGCCAGCCCCCCCGGGACAGGGGGCATCACTGAAGCTTTCTTT. This translates into CASPPGTGGITEAFF. Full variable domain (missing parts from reference TRBV28 and TRBJ1-1): DVKVTQSSRYLVKRTGEKVFLECVQDMDHENMFWYRQDPGLGLRLIYFSYDVKMKEKGDIPEGYSVSREKKERFSLILESASTNQTSMYLCASPPGTGGITEAFFGQGTRLTVV.

The V call is TRBV3-1 (or the pseudogene TRBV3-2), the J call TRBJ2-5; D unresolved. Germline lookup yields CDR1 LGHDT and CDR2 YNNKEL (reference sequence). This CDR3 comprises 12 residues. Trimming stripped 4 bases from V and 5 bases from J, with 8 bases between. DNA of the CDR3: TGTGCCAGCAGCCCCCTCCTCGAGACCCAGTACTTC. Protein sequence: CASSPLLETQYF.